This T cell receptor (beta chain) was captured in a study of T cell responses to AZD1222 COVID-19 vaccine. Germline V gene lookup returns CDR1 LGHDT and CDR2 YNNKEL (reference sequence). With 1 base removed from V and 8 bases from J, the gap between germline ends came to 11 bases. This CDR3 region has 14 residues. Measured with immunoSEQ multiplex PCR; TCRdb has only the in-frame clones, and not every one. The table includes 90,000 to 120,000 clones, more than 70% detected once. The source is an adult in good health. The chain has TRBV3-1 (or the pseudogene TRBV3-2) and TRBJ1-4; D is perhaps TRBD1 (5 bases). The sequencing used peripheral blood, collected on day 0 of AZD1222 vaccination. As DNA, the CDR3 is TGTGCCAGCAGCCAAGTCAGGGTAAACGAAAAACTGTTTTTT. Residues: CASSQVRVNEKLFF.